Sequencing of this T cell receptor (beta chain) was carried out in a study of T cells expressing NK-cell markers. About the study: Among eight sequenced donors, seven carried HCMV seropositivity while one was seronegative.

Germline V gives CDR1 SGHTA, CDR2 FQGTGA. This CDR3 spans 13 amino acids. No DNA is given; TCRdb re-called the 5' RACE reads and lists each CDR3 protein once. In total, the table holds 300,000 to 450,000 distinct CDR3 sequences. This rearrangement joins TRBV7-3 to TRBJ2-5; TCRdb outputs TRBD2, but without DNA this stays unchecked. The source of this sequence is a man aged 18 to 69 in good health. Sequenced sample: blood T cells: a sorted CD56 or NKG2C T cell subset, CD4+ or CD8+ T cells, or bulk PBMC T cells (not recorded which). The CDR3 loop is CASSPQRGKTQYF. The whole variable domain, remainder taken from reference TRBV7-3 and TRBJ2-5, is GAGVSQTPSNKVTEKGKYVELRCDPISGHTALYWYRQSLGQGPEFLIYFQGTGAADDSGLPNDRFFAVRPEGSVSTLKIQRTERGDSAVYLCASSPQRGKTQYFGPGTRLLVL.